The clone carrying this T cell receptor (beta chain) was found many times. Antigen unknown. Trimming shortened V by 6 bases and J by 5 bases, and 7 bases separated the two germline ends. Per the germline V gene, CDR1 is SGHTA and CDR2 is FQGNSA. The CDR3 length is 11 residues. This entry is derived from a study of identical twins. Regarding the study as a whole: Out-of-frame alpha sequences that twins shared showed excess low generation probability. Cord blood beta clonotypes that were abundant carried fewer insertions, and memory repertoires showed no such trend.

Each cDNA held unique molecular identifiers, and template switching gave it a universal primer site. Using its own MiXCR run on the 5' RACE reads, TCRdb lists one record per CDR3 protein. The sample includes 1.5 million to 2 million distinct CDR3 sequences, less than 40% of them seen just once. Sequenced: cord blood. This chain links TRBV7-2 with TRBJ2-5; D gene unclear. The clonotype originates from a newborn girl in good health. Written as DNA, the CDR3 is TGTGCCAGCAGTTTGTTCGAGACCCAGTACTTC. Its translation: CASSLFETQYF.